This entry is about one T cell receptor (beta chain). Antigen: not known. At the DNA level, this CDR3 is encoded by other sequences in the same sample as well. Assay used: immunoSEQ multiplex PCR; TCRdb lists only in-frame clones, some missing. The table has approximately 650,000 clones, about 95% seen once. Unmatched junction bases numbered 2, after V lost 3 bases and J lost 0 bases. The CDR3 spans 14 residues. Germline V gene lookup returns CDR1 MNHEY and CDR2 SMNVEV (reference sequence). Selected positively for CCR7 and CD45RO-negative, naive CD8 cells excluded terminally differentiated effector memory CD45RA+ cells. The donor population consisted of healthy HIV-negative adults with no recent acute infections or vaccinations. This specimen belongs to a study of shared clonotypes between healthy human individuals. Study observations and caveats: As a rule, naive subsets had a larger estimated richness than memory subsets.

Specimen: naive CD8+ T cells sorted from blood. The gene calls are TRBV27 and TRBJ2-7; 7 bases line up with TRBD2. The receptor was isolated from a woman in her twenties or thirties in good health. The CDR3 reads CASSFGTTSYEQYF. CDR3 DNA: TGTGCCAGCAGTTTTGGGACTACCTCCTACGAGCAGTACTTC.